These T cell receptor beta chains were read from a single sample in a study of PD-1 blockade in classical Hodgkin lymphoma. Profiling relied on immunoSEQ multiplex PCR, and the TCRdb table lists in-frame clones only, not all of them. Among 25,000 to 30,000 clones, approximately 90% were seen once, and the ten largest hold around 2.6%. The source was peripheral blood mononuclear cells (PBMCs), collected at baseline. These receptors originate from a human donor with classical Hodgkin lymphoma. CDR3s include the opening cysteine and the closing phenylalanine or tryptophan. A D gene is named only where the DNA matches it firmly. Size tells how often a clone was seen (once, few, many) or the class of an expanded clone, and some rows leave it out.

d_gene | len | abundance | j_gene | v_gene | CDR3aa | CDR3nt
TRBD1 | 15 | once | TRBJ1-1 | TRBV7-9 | CASTRGPGLNTEAFF | TGTGCCAGCACCAGGGGGCCCGGTTTGAACACTGAAGCTTTCTTT
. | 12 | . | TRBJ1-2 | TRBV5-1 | CASSLGTGGYTF | TGCGCCAGCAGCTTGGGAACAGGCGGCTACACCTTC
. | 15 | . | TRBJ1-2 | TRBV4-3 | CASSQDVGASYGYTF | TGCGCCAGCAGCCAAGACGTGGGAGCCTCCTATGGCTACACCTTC
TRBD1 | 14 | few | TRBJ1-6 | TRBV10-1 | CASGTGANNSPLHF | TGCGCCAGTGGGACAGGGGCGAATAATTCACCCCTCCACTTT
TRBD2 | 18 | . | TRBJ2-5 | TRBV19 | CASSSRLAGGMWEETQYF | TGTGCCAGTAGTAGCCGACTAGCGGGGGGGATGTGGGAAGAGACCCAGTACTTC
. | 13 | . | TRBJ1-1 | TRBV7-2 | CASSPTPYTEAFF | TGTGCCAGCAGCCCGACACCGTACACTGAAGCTTTCTTT
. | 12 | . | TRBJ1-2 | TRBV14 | CASSQGRYGYTF | TGTGCCAGCAGCCAAGGCCGGTATGGCTACACCTTC
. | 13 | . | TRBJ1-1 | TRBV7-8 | CASSFIQEAEAFF | TGTGCCAGCAGCTTTATCCAGGAGGCTGAAGCTTTCTTT
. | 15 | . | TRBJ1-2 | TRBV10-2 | CASSGDPRTGDGYTF | TGCGCCAGCAGTGGGGATCCTCGGACGGGGGATGGCTACACCTTC
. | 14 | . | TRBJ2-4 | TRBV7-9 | CASSLPTGQNIQYF | TGTGCCAGCAGCTTACCCACAGGGCAGAACATTCAGTACTTC
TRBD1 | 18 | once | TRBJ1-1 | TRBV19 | CASSAQTGGLNMNTEAFF | TGTGCCAGTAGTGCGCAGACAGGGGGCTTAAACATGAACACTGAAGCTTTCTTT
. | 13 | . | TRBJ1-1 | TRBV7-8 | CASSLAPAQVAFF | TGTGCCAGCAGCTTAGCTCCCGCGCAAGTGGCTTTCTTT
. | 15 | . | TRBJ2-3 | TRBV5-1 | CASSFGQTSTDTQYF | TGCGCCAGCAGCTTTGGGCAGACTAGCACAGATACGCAGTATTTT
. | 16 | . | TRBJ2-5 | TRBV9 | CASSVGAAFQGETQYF | TGTGCCAGCAGCGTAGGGGCAGCCTTCCAGGGGGAGACCCAGTACTTC
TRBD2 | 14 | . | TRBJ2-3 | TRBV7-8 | CASRYSGYTDTQYF | TGTGCCAGCCGATATAGCGGGTACACAGATACGCAGTATTTT
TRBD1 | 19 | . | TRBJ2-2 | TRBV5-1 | CASSLASGGTGRFTGELFF | TGCGCCAGCAGCTTGGCCTCCGGCGGGACAGGTCGGTTCACCGGGGAGCTGTTTTTT
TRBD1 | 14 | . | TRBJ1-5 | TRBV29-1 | CSVPGTGAGQPQHF | TGCAGCGTTCCCGGGACAGGGGCTGGCCAGCCCCAGCATTTT
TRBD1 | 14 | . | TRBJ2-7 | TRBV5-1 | CASSSTGGINEQYF | TGCGCCAGCAGCAGCACAGGGGGCATAAACGAGCAGTACTTC
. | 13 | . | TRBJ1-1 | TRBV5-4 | CASSLGLNTEAFF | TGCGCCAGCAGCCTCGGATTAAACACTGAAGCTTTCTTT
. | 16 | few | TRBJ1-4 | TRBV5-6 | CASSYHVGTTNEKLFF | TGTGCCAGCAGCTACCATGTGGGGACAACTAATGAAAAACTGTTTTTT
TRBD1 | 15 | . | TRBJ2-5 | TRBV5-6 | CASSLVQGAQETQYF | TGTGCCAGCAGCTTGGTACAGGGGGCGCAGGAGACCCAGTACTTC
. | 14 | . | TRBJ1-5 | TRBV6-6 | CASSRGGFGQPQHF | TGTGCCAGCTCGAGGGGCGGGTTCGGCCAGCCCCAGCATTTT
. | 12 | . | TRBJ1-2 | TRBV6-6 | CASSREHYGYTF | TGTGCCAGCAGTCGGGAGCACTATGGCTACACCTTC
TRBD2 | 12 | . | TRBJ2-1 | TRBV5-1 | CASSSGLAEQFF | TGCGCCAGCAGCTCCGGACTAGCGGAGCAGTTCTTC
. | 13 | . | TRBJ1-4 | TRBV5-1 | CASTAGPREKLFF | TGCGCCAGCACAGCGGGACCCAGGGAAAAACTGTTTTTT
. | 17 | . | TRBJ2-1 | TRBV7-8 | CASSLTGTQAAYNEQFF | TGTGCCAGCAGCTTGACCGGGACTCAAGCAGCCTACAATGAGCAGTTCTTC
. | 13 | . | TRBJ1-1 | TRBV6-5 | CASSPYQGVQAFF | TGTGCCAGCAGTCCCTACCAAGGAGTCCAAGCTTTCTTT
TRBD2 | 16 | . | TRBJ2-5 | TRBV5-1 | CASSLGSGGNQETQYF | TGCGCCAGCAGCTTGGGGTCGGGGGGTAACCAAGAGACCCAGTACTTC
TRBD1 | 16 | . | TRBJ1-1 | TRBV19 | CASSIVGGRTNTEAFF | TGTGCCAGTAGTATAGTAGGGGGCAGGACGAACACTGAAGCTTTCTTT
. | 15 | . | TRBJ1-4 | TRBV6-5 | CASRQTHPGNEKLFF | TGTGCCAGCAGACAGACACACCCGGGTAATGAAAAACTGTTTTTT
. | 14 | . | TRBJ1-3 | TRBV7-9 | CAISGAVSGNTIYF | TGTGCCATCTCGGGGGCCGTCTCTGGAAACACCATATATTTT
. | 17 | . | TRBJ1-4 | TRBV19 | CASSDSPGGPLNEKLFF | TGTGCCAGTAGCGATAGCCCCGGGGGGCCCCTTAATGAAAAACTGTTTTTT
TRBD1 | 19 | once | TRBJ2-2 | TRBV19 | CASSSRDRGRFKNTGELFF | TGTGCCAGTAGTTCCCGGGACAGGGGGCGATTTAAGAACACCGGGGAGCTGTTTTTT
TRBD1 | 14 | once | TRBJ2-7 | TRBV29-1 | CSVERDRGRNEQYF | TGCAGCGTTGAAAGAGACAGGGGGAGAAACGAGCAGTACTTC
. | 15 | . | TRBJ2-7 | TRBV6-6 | CASSYKTGRSYEQYF | TGTGCCAGCAGTTACAAGACAGGCCGCTCCTACGAGCAGTACTTC
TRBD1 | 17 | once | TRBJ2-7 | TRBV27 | CASSKYYRDRGSYEQYF | TGTGCCAGCAGTAAATATTACCGGGACAGGGGATCCTACGAGCAGTACTTC
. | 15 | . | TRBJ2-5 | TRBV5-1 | CASSFSEGYQETQYF | TGCGCCAGCAGCTTTTCCGAGGGGTACCAAGAGACCCAGTACTTC
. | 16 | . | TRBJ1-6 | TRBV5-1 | CASSLQGTSYNSPLHF | TGCGCCAGCAGCTTGCAGGGAACCTCCTATAATTCACCCCTCCACTTT
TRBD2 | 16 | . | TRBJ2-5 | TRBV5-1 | CASSLASGGIQETQYF | TGCGCCAGCAGCTTGGCTAGCGGGGGGATACAAGAGACCCAGTACTTC
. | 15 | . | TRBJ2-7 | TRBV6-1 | CASTTAPGGHYEQYF | TGTGCCAGCACCACGGCACCGGGGGGACACTACGAGCAGTACTTC
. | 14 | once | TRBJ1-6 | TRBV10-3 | CAISEKQVESPLHF | TGTGCCATCAGTGAGAAGCAGGTAGAGTCACCCCTCCACTTT
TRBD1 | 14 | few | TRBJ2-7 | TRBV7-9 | CASSTRTGPYEQYF | TGTGCCAGCAGCACCAGGACAGGACCCTACGAGCAGTACTTC
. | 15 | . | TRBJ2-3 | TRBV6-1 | CASSRGTTPADTQYF | TGTGCCAGCAGTAGGGGGACAACTCCCGCAGATACGCAGTATTTT
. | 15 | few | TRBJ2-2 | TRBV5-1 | CASSLEGENTGELFF | TGCGCCAGCAGCTTGGAAGGGGAGAACACCGGGGAGCTGTTTTTT
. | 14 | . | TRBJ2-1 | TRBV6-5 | CASRTSQTRGEQFF | TGTGCCAGCAGGACTAGTCAAACCCGGGGTGAGCAGTTCTTC
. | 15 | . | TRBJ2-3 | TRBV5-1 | CASSLWDGGTDTQYF | TGCGCCAGCAGCTTATGGGACGGGGGTACAGATACGCAGTATTTT
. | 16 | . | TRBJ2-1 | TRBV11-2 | CASSRGLRGPNNEQFF | TGTGCCAGCAGCCGAGGACTCCGAGGTCCTAACAATGAGCAGTTCTTC
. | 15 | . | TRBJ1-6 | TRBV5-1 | CASSLDLGVNSPLHF | TGCGCCAGCAGCTTGGATCTAGGGGTAAATTCACCCCTCCACTTT
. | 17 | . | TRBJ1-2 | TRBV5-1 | CASSLDGRPPTNYGYTF | TGCGCCAGCAGCTTGGATGGGCGGCCACCCACTAACTATGGCTACACCTTC
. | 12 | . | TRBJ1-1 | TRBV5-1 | CASSQGLTEAFF | TGCGCCAGCAGCCAGGGCCTCACTGAAGCTTTCTTT
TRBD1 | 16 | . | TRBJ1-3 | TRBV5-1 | CASSPGTGSLGNTIYF | TGCGCCAGCAGCCCGGGGACAGGGAGTCTTGGAAACACCATATATTTT
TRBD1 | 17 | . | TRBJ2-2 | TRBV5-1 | CASSPTGQTANTGELFF | TGCGCCAGCAGCCCCACGGGACAGACGGCAAACACCGGGGAGCTGTTTTTT
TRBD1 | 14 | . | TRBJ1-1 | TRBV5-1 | CASRPVTGALEAFF | TGCGCCAGCAGGCCAGTTACAGGGGCGTTGGAAGCTTTCTTT